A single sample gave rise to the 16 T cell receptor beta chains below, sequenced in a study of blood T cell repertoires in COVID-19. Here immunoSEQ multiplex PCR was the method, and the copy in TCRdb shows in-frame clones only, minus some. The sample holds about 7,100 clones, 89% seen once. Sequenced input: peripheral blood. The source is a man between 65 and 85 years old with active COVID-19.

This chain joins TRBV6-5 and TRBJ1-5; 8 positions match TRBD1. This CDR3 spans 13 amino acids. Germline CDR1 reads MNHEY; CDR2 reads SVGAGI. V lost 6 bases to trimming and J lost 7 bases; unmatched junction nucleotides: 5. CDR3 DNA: TGTGCCAGCAGAGGACAGGGTAGACAGCCCCAGCATTTT. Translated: CASRGQGRQPQHF.

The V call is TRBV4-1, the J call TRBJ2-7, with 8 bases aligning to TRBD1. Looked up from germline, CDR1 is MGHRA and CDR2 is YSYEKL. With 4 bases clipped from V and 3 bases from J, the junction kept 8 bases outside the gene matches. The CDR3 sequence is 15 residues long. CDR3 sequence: CASSLQSGTGYEQYF. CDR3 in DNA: TGCGCCAGCAGCCTCCAATCCGGGACAGGCTACGAGCAGTACTTC.

The CDR3 nucleotides read TGTGCCAGCCGACTCGGGGGGTCTGGAAACACCATATATTTT. Encoded protein: CASRLGGSGNTIYF. The chain couples TRBV6-5 to TRBJ1-3, with D perhaps matching TRBD1 (5 bases). Trimming stripped 8 bases from V and 1 base from J, with 12 bases between. CDR1 MNHEY and CDR2 SVGAGI come from the germline V gene. The CDR3 is 14 residues long.

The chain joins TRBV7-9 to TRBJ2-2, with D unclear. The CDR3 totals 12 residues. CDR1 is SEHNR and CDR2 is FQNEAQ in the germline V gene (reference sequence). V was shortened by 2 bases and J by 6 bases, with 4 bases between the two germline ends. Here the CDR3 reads CASSLPSGELFF. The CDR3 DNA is TGTGCCAGCAGCTTACCGTCCGGGGAGCTGTTTTTT.

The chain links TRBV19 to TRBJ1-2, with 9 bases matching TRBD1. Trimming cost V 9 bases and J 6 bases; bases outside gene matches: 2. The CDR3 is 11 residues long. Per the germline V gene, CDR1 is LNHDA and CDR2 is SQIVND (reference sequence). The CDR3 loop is CASGQGNGYTF. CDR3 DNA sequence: TGTGCCAGCGGACAGGGGAATGGCTACACCTTC.

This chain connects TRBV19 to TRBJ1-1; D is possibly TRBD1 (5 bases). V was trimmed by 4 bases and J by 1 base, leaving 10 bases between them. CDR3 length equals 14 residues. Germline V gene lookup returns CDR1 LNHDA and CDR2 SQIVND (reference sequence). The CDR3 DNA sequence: TGTGCCAGTAGTAAAGGGGTCGAGAACACTGAAGCTTTCTTT. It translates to CASSKGVENTEAFF. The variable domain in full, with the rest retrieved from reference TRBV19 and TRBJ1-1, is DGGITQSPKYLFRKEGQNVTLSCEQNLNHDAMYWYRQDPGQGLRLIYYSQIVNDFQKGDIAEGYSVSREKKESFPLTVTSAQKNPTAFYLCASSKGVENTEAFFGQGTRLTVV.

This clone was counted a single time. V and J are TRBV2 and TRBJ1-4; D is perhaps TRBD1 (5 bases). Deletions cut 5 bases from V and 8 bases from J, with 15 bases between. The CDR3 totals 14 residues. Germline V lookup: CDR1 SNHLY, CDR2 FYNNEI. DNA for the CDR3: TGTGCCAGCAGTCGACAGCCCGTAACGGAAAAACTGTTTTTT. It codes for CASSRQPVTEKLFF.

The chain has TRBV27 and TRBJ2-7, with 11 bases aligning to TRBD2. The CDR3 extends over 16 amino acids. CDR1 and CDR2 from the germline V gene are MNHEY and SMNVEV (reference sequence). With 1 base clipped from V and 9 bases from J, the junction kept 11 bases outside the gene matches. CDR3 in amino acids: CASSLLGTSGTKGQYF. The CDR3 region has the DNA TGTGCCAGCAGTTTATTGGGGACTAGCGGTACCAAGGGGCAGTACTTC.

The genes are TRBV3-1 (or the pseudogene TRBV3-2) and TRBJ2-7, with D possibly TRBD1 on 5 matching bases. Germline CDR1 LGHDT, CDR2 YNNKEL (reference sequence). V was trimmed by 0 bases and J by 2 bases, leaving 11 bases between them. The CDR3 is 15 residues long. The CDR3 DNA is TGTGCCAGCAGCCAAGATCCAAAGGGGACCTACGAGCAGTACTTC. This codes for CASSQDPKGTYEQYF.

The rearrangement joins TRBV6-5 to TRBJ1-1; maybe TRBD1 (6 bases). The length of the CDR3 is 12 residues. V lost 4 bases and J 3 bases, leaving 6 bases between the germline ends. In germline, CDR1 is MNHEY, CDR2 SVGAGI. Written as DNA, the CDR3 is TGTGCCAGCAGTTCAGGGGACACTGAAGCTTTCTTT. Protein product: CASSSGDTEAFF.

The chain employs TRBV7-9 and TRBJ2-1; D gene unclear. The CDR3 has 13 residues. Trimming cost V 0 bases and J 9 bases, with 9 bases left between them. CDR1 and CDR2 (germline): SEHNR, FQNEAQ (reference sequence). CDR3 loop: CASSLAQMGEQFF. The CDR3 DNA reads TGTGCCAGCAGCTTAGCACAGATGGGTGAGCAGTTCTTC. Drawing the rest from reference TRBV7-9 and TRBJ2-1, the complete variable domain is DTGVSQNPRHKITKRGQNVTFRCDPISEHNRLYWYRQTLGQGPEFLTYFQNEAQLEKSRLLSDRFSAERPKGSFSTLEIQRTEQGDSAMYLCASSLAQMGEQFFGPGTRLTVL.

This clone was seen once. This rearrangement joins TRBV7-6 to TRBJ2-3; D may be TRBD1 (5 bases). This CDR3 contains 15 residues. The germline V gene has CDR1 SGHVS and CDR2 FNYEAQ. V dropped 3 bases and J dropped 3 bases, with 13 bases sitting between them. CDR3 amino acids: CASSFQGRSTDTQYF. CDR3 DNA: TGTGCCAGCAGCTTCCAGGGTAGGAGTACAGATACGCAGTATTTT. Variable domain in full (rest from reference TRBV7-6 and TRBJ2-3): GAGVSQSPRYKVTKRGQDVALRCDPISGHVSLYWYRQALGQGPEFLTYFNYEAQQDKSGLPNDRFSAERPEGSISTLTIQRTEQRDSAMYRCASSFQGRSTDTQYFGPGTRLTVL.

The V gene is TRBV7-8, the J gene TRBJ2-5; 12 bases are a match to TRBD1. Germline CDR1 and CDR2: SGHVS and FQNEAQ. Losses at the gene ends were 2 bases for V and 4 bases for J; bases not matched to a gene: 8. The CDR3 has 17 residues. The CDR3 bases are TGTGCCAGCAGCTTACGGGACCGGGACAGGGGGCGAGAGACCCAGTACTTC. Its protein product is CASSLRDRDRGRETQYF. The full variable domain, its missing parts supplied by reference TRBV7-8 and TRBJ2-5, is GAGVSQSPRYKVAKRGQDVALRCDPISGHVSLFWYQQALGQGPEFLTYFQNEAQLDKSGLPSDRFFAERPEGSVSTLKIQRTQQEDSAVYLCASSLRDRDRGRETQYFGPGTRLLVL.

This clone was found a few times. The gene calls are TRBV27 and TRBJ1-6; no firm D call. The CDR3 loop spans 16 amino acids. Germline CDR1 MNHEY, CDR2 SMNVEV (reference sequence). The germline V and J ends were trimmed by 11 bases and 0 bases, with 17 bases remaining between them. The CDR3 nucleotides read TGTGCCTCACGAGGTGGCGGGAGCTCCTATAATTCACCCCTCCACTTT. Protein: CASRGGGSSYNSPLHF.

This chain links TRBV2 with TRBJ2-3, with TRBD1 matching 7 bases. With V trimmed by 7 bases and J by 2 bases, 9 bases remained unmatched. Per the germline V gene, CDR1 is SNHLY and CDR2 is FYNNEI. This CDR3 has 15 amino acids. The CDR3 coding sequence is TGTGCCAGCACTTGGACAGGACTCTACACAGATACGCAGTATTTT. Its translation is CASTWTGLYTDTQYF.

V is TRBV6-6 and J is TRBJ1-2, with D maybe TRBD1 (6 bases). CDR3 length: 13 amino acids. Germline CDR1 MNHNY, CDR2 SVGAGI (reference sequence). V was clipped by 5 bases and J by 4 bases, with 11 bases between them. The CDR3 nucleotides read TGTGCCAGCAGTCCCGGGACACTCTATGGCTACACCTTC. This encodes CASSPGTLYGYTF.